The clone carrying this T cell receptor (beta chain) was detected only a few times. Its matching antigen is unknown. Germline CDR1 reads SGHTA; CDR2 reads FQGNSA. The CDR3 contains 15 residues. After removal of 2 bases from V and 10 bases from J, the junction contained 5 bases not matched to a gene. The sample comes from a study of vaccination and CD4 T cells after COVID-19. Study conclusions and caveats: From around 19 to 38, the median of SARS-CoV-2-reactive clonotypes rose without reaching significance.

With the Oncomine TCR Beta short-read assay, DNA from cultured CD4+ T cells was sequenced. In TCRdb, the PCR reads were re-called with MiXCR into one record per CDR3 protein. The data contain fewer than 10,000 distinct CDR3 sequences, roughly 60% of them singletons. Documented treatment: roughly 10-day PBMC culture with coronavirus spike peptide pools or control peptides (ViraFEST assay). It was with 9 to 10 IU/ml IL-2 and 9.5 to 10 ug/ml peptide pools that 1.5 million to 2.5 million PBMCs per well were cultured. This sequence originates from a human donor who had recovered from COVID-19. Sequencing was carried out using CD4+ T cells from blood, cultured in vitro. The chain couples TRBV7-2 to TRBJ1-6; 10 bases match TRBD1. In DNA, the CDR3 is TGTGCCAGCAGCTTAATCGGGACAGGGGAGTCACCCCTCCACTTT. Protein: CASSLIGTGESPLHF.